A selection of T cell receptor beta chains follows, all from one sample in a study of T cell responses to AZD1222 COVID-19 vaccine. TCRdb's table, derived via immunoSEQ multiplex PCR, lists solely in-frame clones and lacks some. This table has 150,000 to 200,000 clones, around 88% appearing once. The sample consisted of peripheral blood, taken 28 days after the second AZD1222 dose. The receptor source for this set is an adult who received the AZD1222 COVID-19 vaccine. Both conserved end residues are part of each CDR3. The order of the fields is J gene, D gene, V gene, clone size, CDR3 protein, CDR3 DNA. The D gene is left open where the match is weak. Clone sizes are given selectively: once, few, many, or a class where the clone is expanded.

j_gene: TRBJ1-5; d_gene: -; v_gene: TRBV6-1; abundance: -; CDR3aa: CASSEAHRSNQPQHF; CDR3nt: TGTGCCAGCAGTGAAGCGCACAGGAGCAATCAGCCCCAGCATTTT
j_gene: TRBJ2-2; d_gene: -; v_gene: TRBV19; abundance: -; CDR3aa: CASSLLAGELFF; CDR3nt: TGTGCCAGTAGTCTATTAGCCGGGGAGCTGTTTTTT
j_gene: TRBJ1-1; d_gene: -; v_gene: TRBV5-1; abundance: -; CDR3aa: CASSLDSPGGGEAFF; CDR3nt: TGCGCCAGCAGCTTGGACAGTCCAGGAGGTGGCGAAGCTTTCTTT
j_gene: TRBJ2-3; d_gene: -; v_gene: TRBV5-8; abundance: -; CDR3aa: CASSLAGSTDTQYF; CDR3nt: TGTGCCAGCAGCTTGGCCGGTAGCACAGATACGCAGTATTTT
j_gene: TRBJ2-7; d_gene: -; v_gene: TRBV20-1; abundance: -; CDR3aa: CSASGDGGGNYEQYF; CDR3nt: TGCAGTGCTAGTGGGGATGGGGGGGGCAACTACGAGCAGTACTTC
j_gene: TRBJ1-2; d_gene: -; v_gene: TRBV4-3; abundance: -; CDR3aa: CASSRADQGSGYGYTF; CDR3nt: TGCGCCAGCAGCCGCGCCGACCAGGGATCTGGCTATGGCTACACCTTC
j_gene: TRBJ1-2; d_gene: TRBD1; v_gene: TRBV19; abundance: -; CDR3aa: CASSRDRGYYGYTF; CDR3nt: TGTGCCAGTAGTAGGGACAGGGGGTACTATGGCTACACCTTC
j_gene: TRBJ2-2; d_gene: -; v_gene: TRBV27; abundance: once; CDR3aa: CASSTSDRLRSNTGELFF; CDR3nt: TGTGCCAGCAGTACCTCGGATCGACTACGCTCGAACACCGGGGAGCTGTTTTTT
j_gene: TRBJ1-2; d_gene: TRBD1; v_gene: TRBV6-4; abundance: -; CDR3aa: CASSRDSKYGYTF; CDR3nt: TGTGCCAGCAGTCGGGACAGTAAATATGGCTACACCTTC
j_gene: TRBJ1-5; d_gene: -; v_gene: TRBV4-3; abundance: -; CDR3aa: CASSQDAGEPQHF; CDR3nt: TGCGCCAGCAGCCAAGATGCCGGGGAGCCCCAGCATTTT
j_gene: TRBJ1-4; d_gene: -; v_gene: TRBV5-6; abundance: -; CDR3aa: CASSLRSTGTTNEKLFF; CDR3nt: TGTGCCAGCAGCTTGCGGAGTACAGGGACGACTAATGAAAAACTGTTTTTT
j_gene: TRBJ2-5; d_gene: -; v_gene: TRBV11-2; abundance: -; CDR3aa: CASRLSLAETQYF; CDR3nt: TGTGCCAGCAGACTCTCGCTAGCCGAGACCCAGTACTTC
j_gene: TRBJ2-7; d_gene: TRBD1; v_gene: TRBV27; abundance: -; CDR3aa: CASSFGQGYEQYF; CDR3nt: TGTGCCAGCAGTTTCGGACAGGGCTACGAGCAGTACTTC
j_gene: TRBJ1-1; d_gene: -; v_gene: TRBV19; abundance: -; CDR3aa: CASRRGGITEAFF; CDR3nt: TGTGCCAGTCGGAGGGGGGGGATCACTGAAGCTTTCTTT